This is a list of T cell receptor beta chains from one sample in a study of T-cell memory formation after mild COVID-19. TCRdb re-called the 5' RACE reads with MiXCR, one entry per CDR3 protein. The data show 130,000 to 150,000 distinct CDR3 sequences, around 21% seen once. Specimen: PBMCs or a T cell subset sorted from them (not recorded which). These receptors were obtained from an adult woman who had mild COVID-19 (a few samples of this study predate the infection). Cell type and time point are not known. Each CDR3 is given with its conserved first and last residue. A D gene is named only where the DNA matches it firmly. Only some rows state a clone size, as once, few, many or a class for expanded clones.

j_call v_call clone_size cdr3_length d_call cdr3_nt cdr3_aa
TRBJ1-4 TRBV6-5 NA 15 NA TGTGCCAGCAGTGAATCGGGCAGAGCGAATGAAAAACTGTTTTTT CASSESGRANEKLFF
TRBJ2-7 TRBV7-9 NA 14 NA TGTGCCAGCAGCCGAGGGGATTCTAGGAACGAGCAGTACTTC CASSRGDSRNEQYF
TRBJ2-1 TRBV6-2/TRBV6-3 few 16 TRBD2 TGTGCCAGCAGTGATCCGGGAGGCGCCTCCTACAATGAGCAGTTCTTC CASSDPGGASYNEQFF
TRBJ2-3 TRBV3-1 NA 13 NA TGTGCCAGCAGCCAAGTCGGTGGATGGGGGCAGTATTTT CASSQVGGWGQYF
TRBJ1-2 TRBV7-3 few 13 NA TGTGCCAGCAGCATACTATCGGGGAGAGACTACACCTTC CASSILSGRDYTF
TRBJ1-2 TRBV20-1 NA 12 TRBD1 TGCAGTGCTATACAGGGGAACTATGGCTACACCTTC CSAIQGNYGYTF
TRBJ2-2 TRBV24-1 NA 15 NA TGTGCCACCAGTGAAGCAGCGCCTTTTACCGGGGAGCTGTTTTTT CATSEAAPFTGELFF
TRBJ1-6 TRBV7-2 NA 16 NA TGTGCCAGCAGCAGGGACGGGAGCTCCTATAATTCACCCCTCCACTTT CASSRDGSSYNSPLHF
TRBJ1-2 TRBV5-4 NA 19 TRBD1 TGTGCCAGCAGCGCCTGGCCCGTCGGGACAGGGGGCGACTACTATGGCTACACCTTC CASSAWPVGTGGDYYGYTF
TRBJ2-3 TRBV20-1 NA 13 NA TGCAGTGCTAAGTTTCCAGGGACAGATACGCAGTATTTT CSAKFPGTDTQYF
TRBJ2-1 TRBV5-6 few 15 TRBD1 TGTGCCAGCAGCTTGACCGGGACAGCCGGCAATGAGCAGTTCTTC CASSLTGTAGNEQFF
TRBJ2-5 TRBV12-3/TRBV12-4 many 14 TRBD2 TGTGCTAGCAGCTTAGCGGGGGCGGGAGAGACCCAGTACTTC CASSLAGAGETQYF
TRBJ1-1 TRBV12-3/TRBV12-4 few 13 NA TGTGCCAGCAGTTTATTCGGTAGGACTGAAGCTTTCTTT CASSLFGRTEAFF
TRBJ2-3 TRBV3-1 NA 14 NA TGTGCCAGCAGCCAAGGCGGGGCGTCAGATACGCAGTATTTT CASSQGGASDTQYF
TRBJ1-1 TRBV6-5 NA 14 NA TGTGCCAGCAGTTTCACCACAGGTAACACTGAAGCTTTCTTT CASSFTTGNTEAFF
TRBJ2-7 TRBV2 NA 14 NA TGTGCCAGCAGTCTCTCTTCCGGGACCTACGAGCAGTACTTC CASSLSSGTYEQYF
TRBJ1-1 TRBV7-6 many 14 NA TGTGCCAGCAGCCCCACAGGAATGAACACTGAAGCTTTCTTT CASSPTGMNTEAFF
TRBJ2-1 TRBV18 NA 15 NA TGTGCCAGCTCAACCCAGGGTCCACCTTACAATGAGCAGTTCTTC CASSTQGPPYNEQFF
TRBJ2-1 TRBV12-3/TRBV12-4 NA 14 TRBD1 TGTGCCAGCTTACAGGGGATTTCCTACAATGAGCAGTTCTTC CASLQGISYNEQFF
TRBJ2-7 TRBV29-1 many 12 NA TGCAGCGGGGGGACAAACTCCTACGAGCAGTACTTC CSGGTNSYEQYF
TRBJ2-7 TRBV5-1 NA 16 TRBD1 TGCGCCAGCAGCCCCGACAGGGGTCTGAGCTCCTACGAGCAGTACTTC CASSPDRGLSSYEQYF
TRBJ1-1 TRBV5-1 NA 14 NA TGCGCCAGCAGCTCCGACAGGTTATTGTATGAAGCTTTCTTT CASSSDRLLYEAFF
TRBJ2-7 TRBV29-1 NA 14 TRBD2 TGCAGCGTTGAAGATCATAGCGGGAGTTTCGAGCAGTACTTC CSVEDHSGSFEQYF
TRBJ1-2 TRBV3-1 NA 15 NA TGTGCCAGCAGCCAAGATGAAGGACAGATCTATGGCTACACCTTC CASSQDEGQIYGYTF
TRBJ2-1 TRBV12-3/TRBV12-4 NA 16 TRBD2 TGTGCCAGCAGTTTTAGCGGGGGAAGGTCCTACAATGAGCAGTTCTTC CASSFSGGRSYNEQFF
TRBJ2-6 TRBV12-3/TRBV12-4 NA 16 NA TGTGCCAGCACGGCGGTTAGGGGGTCTGGGGACAACGTCCTGACTTTC CASTAVRGSGDNVLTF
TRBJ2-2 TRBV7-3 NA 15 NA TGTGCCAGCAGCCCCCGGGGAGGGGGCACCGGGGAGCTGTTTTTT CASSPRGGGTGELFF
TRBJ2-7 TRBV2 NA 15 NA TGTTCCAGCAATATCCAGGGACCCTCCTCCTACGAGCAGTACTTC CSSNIQGPSSYEQYF
TRBJ2-7 TRBV20-1 many 13 TRBD2 TGCAGTGCTACCTTACTAGCGGGGGGCGAGCAGTACTTC CSATLLAGGEQYF
TRBJ2-1 TRBV18 NA 16 TRBD2 TGTGCCAGCTCACCAGGGGGACTAGCGGGAGTGAATGAGCAGTTCTTC CASSPGGLAGVNEQFF
TRBJ1-5 TRBV27 many 15 NA TGTGCCAGCAGTCCCGTAGACAGTCGGAATCAGCCCCAGCATTTT CASSPVDSRNQPQHF
TRBJ2-1 TRBV12-3/TRBV12-4 NA 16 NA TGTGCCAGCAGTTTGTTCCGGGATCCTAGGAGGAATGAGCAGTTCTTC CASSLFRDPRRNEQFF
TRBJ2-1 TRBV7-3 few 15 NA TGTGCCAGCAGCCTCCATACAGGGTTAGGGAATGAGCAGTTCTTC CASSLHTGLGNEQFF
TRBJ2-2 TRBV9 NA 16 TRBD1 TGTGCCAGCAGCGTAGTCTGGGACAGGGGCACCGGGGAGCTGTTTTTT CASSVVWDRGTGELFF
TRBJ1-2 TRBV2 NA 15 NA TGTGCCAGCAGTGGTGAGACAGCATTCTACTATGGCTACACCTTC CASSGETAFYYGYTF
TRBJ1-2 TRBV7-2 NA 15 TRBD1 TGTGCCAGCAGCGCCGACAGGGGAATTCGGGGTGGCTACACCTTC CASSADRGIRGGYTF
TRBJ1-1 TRBV27 NA 16 NA TGTGCCAGCAGTGCCCTGGCCTCCGGGACGGGAACTGAAGCTTTCTTT CASSALASGTGTEAFF
TRBJ2-2 TRBV12-3/TRBV12-4 many 14 NA TGTGCCAGCAGTTGGGGACTTTTTCCCGGGAAGCTGTTTTTT CASSWGLFPGKLFF
TRBJ1-4 TRBV4-1 NA 17 NA TGCGCCAGCAGCCGGGCAGGGATTGTTCGGGCTAATGAAAAACTGTTTTTT CASSRAGIVRANEKLFF
TRBJ2-1 TRBV4-2 few 16 TRBD2 TGTGCCAGCAGCCAAGTCGGGACTAGCGGATACAATGAGCAGTTCTTC CASSQVGTSGYNEQFF
TRBJ1-1 TRBV9 few 16 TRBD1 TGTGCCAGCAGCCTCGGGACAGGGCTCTCGAACACTGAAGCTTTCTTT CASSLGTGLSNTEAFF
TRBJ2-3 TRBV5-1 few 14 NA TGCGCCAGCAGCCCGGGATATGGCACAGATACGCAGTATTTT CASSPGYGTDTQYF
TRBJ2-3 TRBV18 NA 13 NA TGTGCCAGCTCACCGGCGTTGTCAGATACGCAGTATTTT CASSPALSDTQYF
TRBJ1-4 TRBV7-2 few 13 NA TGTGCCAGCAGCCCGGAGGGGGGTGAAAAACTGTTTTTT CASSPEGGEKLFF
TRBJ2-7 TRBV29-1 NA 11 NA TGCAGCGTTATAGGTCATTACGAGCAGTACTTC CSVIGHYEQYF
TRBJ1-5 TRBV30 NA 14 NA TGTGCCTGGAACGGTAGACAGGGCAATCAGCCCCAGCATTTT CAWNGRQGNQPQHF
TRBJ2-7 TRBV4-3 NA 15 TRBD2 TGCGCCAGCAGCCAAACCGGGACTAGGTATAACGAGCAGTACTTC CASSQTGTRYNEQYF
TRBJ2-1 TRBV20-1 NA 15 TRBD1 TGCAGTGCCCGCTTTCCCGGGACAGTCTACAATGAGCAGTTCTTC CSARFPGTVYNEQFF
TRBJ2-7 TRBV7-2 few 17 TRBD2 TGTGCCAGCAGCTTAGCGGGCTTCAGGACTAGCGGAGCTCTGGGGTACTTC CASSLAGFRTSGALGYF
TRBJ2-4 TRBV19 NA 16 NA TGTGCCAGTAGTATAGTCGGCAGGGTGGACAAAAACATTCAGTACTTC CASSIVGRVDKNIQYF
TRBJ2-2 TRBV19 few 18 TRBD1 TGTGCCAGTAGTATGGTGGGTGTTGGGACAGGGAACACCGGGGAGCTGTTTTTT CASSMVGVGTGNTGELFF
TRBJ2-1 TRBV3-1 few 17 TRBD2 TGTGCCAGCCGACCGTCAGCGGGGGCTAGCTCCTACAATGAGCAGTTCTTC CASRPSAGASSYNEQFF
TRBJ2-3 TRBV5-1 NA 14 NA TGCGCCAGCAGCCGGCGACAGGCGGGTGATACGCAGTATTTT CASSRRQAGDTQYF
TRBJ2-3 TRBV7-2 NA 16 TRBD2 TGTGCCAGCAGCCCATTTGGCGGGAGGGGATCAGATACGCAGTATTTT CASSPFGGRGSDTQYF